These 3 T cell receptor beta chains were sequenced from one sample in a study of early T cells in non-severe SARS-CoV-2 infection. TCRdb reprocessed the 5' RACE reads with MiXCR, giving one entry per CDR3 protein. Of approximately 77,000 distinct CDR3 sequences in the sample, approximately 12% were seen once. Sequenced material: whole blood. The receptors shown here come from an adult who was a healthcare worker with PCR-confirmed SARS-CoV-2 infection or an uninfected control (not recorded which).

This clonotype counts as medium-sized (0.01 to 0.1%). J is TRBJ2-7 and V is TRBV19; no reliable D call. CDR3 length equals 13 residues. CDR1 and CDR2 from the germline V gene are LNHDA and SQIVND (reference sequence). The germline V and J ends were trimmed by 5 bases and 2 bases, with 10 bases remaining between them. The CDR3 sequence: CASSADATYEQYF. CDR3 sequence (DNA): TGTGCCAGTAGTGCGGACGCAACCTACGAGCAGTACTTC.

At least ten counts were recorded for this clonotype. The chain couples TRBV7-2 to TRBJ2-5; weak D call: TRBD1 (5 bases). V lost 0 bases and J lost 2, with 7 bases in between. Germline V gene data show CDR1 as SGHTA and CDR2 as FQGNSA. The CDR3 is 14 amino acids. In DNA, the CDR3 is TGTGCCAGCAGCTTAGCGGGGCTTCAAGAGACCCAGTACTTC. Amino acid sequence: CASSLAGLQETQYF.

This clonotype has a count of ten or more. The V gene is TRBV9, the J gene TRBJ1-1, with D uncertain. The CDR3 extends over 13 amino acids. The ends were cut back, 4 bases at V and 6 bases at J, with 13 bases in the middle. Looked up from germline, CDR1 is SGDLS and CDR2 is YYNGEE. The CDR3 protein is CASSPERKAEAFF. In nucleotides, the CDR3 is TGTGCCAGCAGCCCCGAGCGCAAGGCTGAAGCTTTCTTT.